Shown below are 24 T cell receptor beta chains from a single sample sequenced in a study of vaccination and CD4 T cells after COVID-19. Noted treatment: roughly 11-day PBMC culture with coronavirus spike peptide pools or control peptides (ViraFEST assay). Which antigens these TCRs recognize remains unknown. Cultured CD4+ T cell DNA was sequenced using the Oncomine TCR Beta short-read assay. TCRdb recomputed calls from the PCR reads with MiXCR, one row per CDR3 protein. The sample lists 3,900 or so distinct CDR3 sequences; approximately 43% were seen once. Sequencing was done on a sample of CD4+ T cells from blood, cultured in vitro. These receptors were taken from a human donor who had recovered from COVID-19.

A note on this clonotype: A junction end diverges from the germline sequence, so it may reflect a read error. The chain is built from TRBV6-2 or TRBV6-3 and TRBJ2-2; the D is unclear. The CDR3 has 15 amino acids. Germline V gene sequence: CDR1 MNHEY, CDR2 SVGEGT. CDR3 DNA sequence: TGTGTCAGCTCCAACCGGGCAGCTGAGACCGGGGAGCTGTTTTTT. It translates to CVSSNRAAETGELFF.

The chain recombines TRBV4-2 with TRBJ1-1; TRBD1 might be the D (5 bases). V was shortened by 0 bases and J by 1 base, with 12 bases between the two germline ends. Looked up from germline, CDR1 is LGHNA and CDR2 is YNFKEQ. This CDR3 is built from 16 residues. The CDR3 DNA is TGTGCCAGCAGCCAAGATCTTCCGGGGACGAACACTGAAGCTTTCTTT. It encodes CASSQDLPGTNTEAFF.

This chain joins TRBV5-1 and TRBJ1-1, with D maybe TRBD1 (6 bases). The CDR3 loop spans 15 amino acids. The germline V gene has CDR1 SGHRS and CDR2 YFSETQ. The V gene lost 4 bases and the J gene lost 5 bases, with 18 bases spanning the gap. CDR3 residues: CASSGGRGLDTEAFF. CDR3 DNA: TGCGCCAGCAGCGGGGGTCGGGGGCTTGATACTGAAGCTTTCTTT.

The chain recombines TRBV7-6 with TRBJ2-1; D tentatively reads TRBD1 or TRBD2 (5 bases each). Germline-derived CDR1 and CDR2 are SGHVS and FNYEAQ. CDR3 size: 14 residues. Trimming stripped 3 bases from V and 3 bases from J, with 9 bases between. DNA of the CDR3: TGTGCCAGCAGCTTTGGGACCAACTACAATGAGCAGTTCTTC. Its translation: CASSFGTNYNEQFF.

As DNA, the CDR3 is TGTGCCAGCAGCAAAGCGGCGGGGGGTTCGTATTCTAGCGGGAGGGTAGGCTATGAGCAGTTCTTC. Its translation is CASSKAAGGSYSSGRVGYEQFF. V usage is TRBV21-1 and J usage is TRBJ2-1; TRBD2 was called by the table and not checked on the DNA. TRBV21-1 counts as a pseudogene. This CDR3 contains 22 residues.

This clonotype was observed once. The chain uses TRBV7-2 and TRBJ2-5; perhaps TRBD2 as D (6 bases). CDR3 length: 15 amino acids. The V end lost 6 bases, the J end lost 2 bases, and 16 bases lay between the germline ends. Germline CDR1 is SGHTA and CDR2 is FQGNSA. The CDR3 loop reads CASSLSGTLQETQYF. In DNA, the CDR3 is TGTGCCAGCAGTCTGTCCGGGACTCTTCAAGAGACCCAGTACTTC.

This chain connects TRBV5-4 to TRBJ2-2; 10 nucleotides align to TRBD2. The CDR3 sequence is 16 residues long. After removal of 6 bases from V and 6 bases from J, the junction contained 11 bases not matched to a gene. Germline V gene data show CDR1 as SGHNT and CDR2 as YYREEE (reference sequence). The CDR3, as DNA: TGTGCCAGCAAATCCTCGCTAGCGGGAGTTGCCGGGGAGCTGTTTTTT. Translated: CASKSSLAGVAGELFF. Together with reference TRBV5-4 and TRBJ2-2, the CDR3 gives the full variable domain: ETGVTQSPTHLIKTRGQQVTLRCSSQSGHNTVSWYQQALGQGPQFIFQYYREEENGRGNFPPRFSGLQFPNYSSELNVNALELDDSALYLCASKSSLAGVAGELFFGEGSRLTVL.

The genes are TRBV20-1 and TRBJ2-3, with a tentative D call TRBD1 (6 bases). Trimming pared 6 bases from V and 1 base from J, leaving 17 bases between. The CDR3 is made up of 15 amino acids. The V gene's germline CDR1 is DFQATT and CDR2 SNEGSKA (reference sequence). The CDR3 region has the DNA TGCAGTGCCCCCCGAACAGGGTATGGCACAGATACGCAGTATTTT. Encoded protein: CSAPRTGYGTDTQYF.

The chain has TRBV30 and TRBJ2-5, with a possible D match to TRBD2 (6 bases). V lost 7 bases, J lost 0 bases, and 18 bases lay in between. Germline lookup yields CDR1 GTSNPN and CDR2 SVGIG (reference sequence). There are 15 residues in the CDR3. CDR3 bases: TGTGCCTCGAAACCTGGACTAACATACCAAGAGACCCAGTACTTC. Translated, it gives CASKPGLTYQETQYF.

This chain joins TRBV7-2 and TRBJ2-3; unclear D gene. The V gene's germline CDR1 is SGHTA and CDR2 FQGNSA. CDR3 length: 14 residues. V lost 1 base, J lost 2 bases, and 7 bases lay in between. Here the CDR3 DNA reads TGTGCCAGCAGCTTAGTGGGCTACACAGATACGCAGTATTTT. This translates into CASSLVGYTDTQYF.

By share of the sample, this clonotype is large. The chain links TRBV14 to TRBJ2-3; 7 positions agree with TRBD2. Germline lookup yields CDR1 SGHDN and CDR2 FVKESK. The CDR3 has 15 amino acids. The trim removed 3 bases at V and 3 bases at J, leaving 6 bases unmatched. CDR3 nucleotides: TGTGCCAGCAGCCATCACCGCGGGGGAACAGATACGCAGTATTTT. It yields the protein CASSHHRGGTDTQYF.

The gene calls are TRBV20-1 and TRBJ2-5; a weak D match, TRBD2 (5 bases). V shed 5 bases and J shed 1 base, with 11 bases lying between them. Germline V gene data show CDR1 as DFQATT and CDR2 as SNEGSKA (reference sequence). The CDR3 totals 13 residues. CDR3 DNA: TGCAGTGCTTCCGGGCGGGTCCAAGAGACCCAGTACTTC. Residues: CSASGRVQETQYF.

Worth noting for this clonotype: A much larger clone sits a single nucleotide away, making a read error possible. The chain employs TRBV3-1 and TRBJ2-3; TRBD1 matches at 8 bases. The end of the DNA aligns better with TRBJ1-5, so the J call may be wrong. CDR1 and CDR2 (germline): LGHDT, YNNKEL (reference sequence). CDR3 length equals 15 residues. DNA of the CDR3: TGTGCCAGCAGCCGTACCGGGACAGGCACAGATACGCAGCATTTT. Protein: CASSRTGTGTDTQHF.

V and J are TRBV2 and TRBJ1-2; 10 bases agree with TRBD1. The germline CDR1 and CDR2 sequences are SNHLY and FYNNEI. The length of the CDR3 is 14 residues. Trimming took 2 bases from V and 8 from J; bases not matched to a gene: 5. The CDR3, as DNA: TGTGCCAGCAGTGAAAGGACAGGGGGAATGGGCTACACCTTC. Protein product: CASSERTGGMGYTF. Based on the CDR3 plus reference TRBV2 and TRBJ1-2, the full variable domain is EPEVTQTPSHQVTQMGQEVILRCVPISNHLYFYWYRQILGQKVEFLVSFYNNEISEKSEIFDDQFSVERPDGSNFTLKIRSTKLEDSAMYFCASSERTGGMGYTFGSGTRLTVV.

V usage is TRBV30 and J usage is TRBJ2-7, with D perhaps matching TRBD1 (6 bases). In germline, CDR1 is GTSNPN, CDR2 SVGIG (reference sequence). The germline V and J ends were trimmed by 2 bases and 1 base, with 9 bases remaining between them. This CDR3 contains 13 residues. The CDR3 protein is CAWSKGGSYEQYF. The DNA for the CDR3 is TGTGCCTGGAGTAAAGGGGGATCCTACGAGCAGTACTTC. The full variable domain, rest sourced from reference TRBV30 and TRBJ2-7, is SQTIHQWPATLVQPVGSPLSLECTVEGTSNPNLYWYRQAAGRGLQLLFYSVGIGQISSEVPQNLSASRPQDRQFILSSKKLLLSDSGFYLCAWSKGGSYEQYFGPGTRLTVT.

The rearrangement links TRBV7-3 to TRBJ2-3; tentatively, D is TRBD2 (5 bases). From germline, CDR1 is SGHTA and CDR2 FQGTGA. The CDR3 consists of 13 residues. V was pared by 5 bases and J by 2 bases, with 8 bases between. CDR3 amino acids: CASSRGLTDTQYF. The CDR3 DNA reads TGTGCCAGCAGCAGAGGACTCACAGATACGCAGTATTTT.

CDR3 DNA sequence: TGTGCCAGCAGCCTCCATATGAACACTGAAGCTTTCTTT. Translation: CASSLHMNTEAFF. V gene TRBV7-2 combines with J gene TRBJ1-1; D gene ambiguous. The CDR3 is 13 residues long. The V end was cut by 5 bases, the J end by 0 bases, with 7 bases between. Germline-derived CDR1 and CDR2 are SGHTA and FQGNSA.

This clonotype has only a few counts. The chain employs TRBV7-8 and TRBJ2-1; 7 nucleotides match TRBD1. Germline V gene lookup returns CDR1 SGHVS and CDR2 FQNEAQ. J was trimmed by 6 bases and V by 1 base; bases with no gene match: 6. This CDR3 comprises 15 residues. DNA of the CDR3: TGTGCCAGCAGCTTAGGCACAGGGGCCTTCAATGAGCAGTTCTTC. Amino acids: CASSLGTGAFNEQFF.

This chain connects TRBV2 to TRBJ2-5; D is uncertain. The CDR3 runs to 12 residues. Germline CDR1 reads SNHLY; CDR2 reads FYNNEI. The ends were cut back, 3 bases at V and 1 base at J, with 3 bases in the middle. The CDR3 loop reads CASSEVQETQYF. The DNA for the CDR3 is TGTGCCAGCAGTGAGGTCCAAGAGACCCAGTACTTC.

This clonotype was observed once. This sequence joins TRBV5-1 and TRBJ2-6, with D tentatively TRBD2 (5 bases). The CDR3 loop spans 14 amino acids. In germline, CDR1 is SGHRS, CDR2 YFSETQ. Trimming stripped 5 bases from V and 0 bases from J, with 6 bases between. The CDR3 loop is CASSAGSGANVLTF. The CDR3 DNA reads TGCGCCAGCAGTGCGGGCTCTGGGGCCAACGTCCTGACTTTC.

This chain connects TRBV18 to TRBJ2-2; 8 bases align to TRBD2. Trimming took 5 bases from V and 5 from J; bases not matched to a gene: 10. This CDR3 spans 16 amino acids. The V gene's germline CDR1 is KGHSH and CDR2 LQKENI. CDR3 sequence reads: CASSRKREPGTGELFF. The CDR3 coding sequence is TGTGCCAGCTCAAGAAAGCGGGAGCCGGGTACCGGGGAGCTGTTTTTT.

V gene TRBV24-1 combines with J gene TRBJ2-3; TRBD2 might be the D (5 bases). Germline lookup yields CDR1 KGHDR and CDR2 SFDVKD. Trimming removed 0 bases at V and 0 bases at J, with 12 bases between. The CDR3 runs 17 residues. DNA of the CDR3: TGTGCCACCAGTGATTTGCCTACTAGTCCAAGCACAGATACGCAGTATTTT. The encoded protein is CATSDLPTSPSTDTQYF.

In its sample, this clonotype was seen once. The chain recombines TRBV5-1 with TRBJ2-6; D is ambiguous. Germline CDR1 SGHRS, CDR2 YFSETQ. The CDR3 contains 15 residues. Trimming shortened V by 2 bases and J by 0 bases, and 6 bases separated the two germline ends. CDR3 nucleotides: TGCGCCAGCAGCTTCCGGGCCTCTGGGGCCAACGTCCTGACTTTC. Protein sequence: CASSFRASGANVLTF.

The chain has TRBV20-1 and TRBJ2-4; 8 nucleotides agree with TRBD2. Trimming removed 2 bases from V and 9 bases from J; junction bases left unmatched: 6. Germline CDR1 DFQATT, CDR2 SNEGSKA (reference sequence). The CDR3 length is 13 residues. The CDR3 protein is CSARTGGPSIQYF. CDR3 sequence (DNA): TGCAGTGCTAGAACGGGGGGGCCTAGCATTCAGTACTTC.